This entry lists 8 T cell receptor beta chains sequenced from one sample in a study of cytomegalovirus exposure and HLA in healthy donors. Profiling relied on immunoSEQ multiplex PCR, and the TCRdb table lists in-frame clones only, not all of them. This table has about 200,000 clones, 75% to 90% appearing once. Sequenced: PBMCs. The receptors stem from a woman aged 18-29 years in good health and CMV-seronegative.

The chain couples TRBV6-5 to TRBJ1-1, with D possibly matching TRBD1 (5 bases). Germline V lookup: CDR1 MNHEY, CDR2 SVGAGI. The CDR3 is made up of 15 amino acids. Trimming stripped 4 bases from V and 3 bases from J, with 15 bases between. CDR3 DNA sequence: TGTGCCAGCAGTTCTTTCCAGGGAGTAGACACTGAAGCTTTCTTT. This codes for CASSSFQGVDTEAFF.

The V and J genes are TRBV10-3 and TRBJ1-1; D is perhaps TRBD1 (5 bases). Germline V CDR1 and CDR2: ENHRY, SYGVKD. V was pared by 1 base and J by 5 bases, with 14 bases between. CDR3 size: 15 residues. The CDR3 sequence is CAISEWQGLGTEAFF. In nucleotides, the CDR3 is TGTGCCATCAGTGAGTGGCAGGGACTAGGGACTGAAGCTTTCTTT.

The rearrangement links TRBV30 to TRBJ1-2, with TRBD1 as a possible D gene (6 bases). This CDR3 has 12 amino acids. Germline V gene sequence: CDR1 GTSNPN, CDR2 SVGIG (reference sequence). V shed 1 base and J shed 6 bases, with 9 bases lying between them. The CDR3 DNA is TGTGCCTGGAGTGCAGGGGAAAATGGCTACACCTTC. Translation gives CAWSAGENGYTF. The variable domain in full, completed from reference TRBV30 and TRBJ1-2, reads SQTIHQWPATLVQPVGSPLSLECTVEGTSNPNLYWYRQAAGRGLQLLFYSVGIGQISSEVPQNLSASRPQDRQFILSSKKLLLSDSGFYLCAWSAGENGYTFGSGTRLTVV.

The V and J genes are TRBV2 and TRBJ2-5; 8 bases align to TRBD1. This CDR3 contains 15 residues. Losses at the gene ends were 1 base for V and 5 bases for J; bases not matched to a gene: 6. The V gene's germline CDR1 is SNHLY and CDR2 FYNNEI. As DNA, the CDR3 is TGTGCCAGCAGTGAAGGACAGGGGCTTCGGGAGACCCAGTACTTC. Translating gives CASSEGQGLRETQYF.

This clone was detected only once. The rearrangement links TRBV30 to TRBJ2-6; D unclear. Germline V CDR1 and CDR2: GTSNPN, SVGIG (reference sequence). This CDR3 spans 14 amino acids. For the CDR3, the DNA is TGTGCGAGGACCGATAGCTCTGGGGCCAACGTCCTGACTTTC. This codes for CARTDSSGANVLTF.

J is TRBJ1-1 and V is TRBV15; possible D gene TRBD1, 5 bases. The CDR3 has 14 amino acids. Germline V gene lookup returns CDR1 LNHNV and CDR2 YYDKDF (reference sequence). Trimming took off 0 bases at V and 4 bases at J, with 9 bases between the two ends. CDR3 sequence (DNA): TGTGCCACCAGCAGAGACAGGGATCTCACTGAAGCTTTCTTT. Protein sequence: CATSRDRDLTEAFF. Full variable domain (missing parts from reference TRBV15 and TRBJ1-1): DAMVIQNPRYQVTQFGKPVTLSCSQTLNHNVMYWYQQKSSQAPKLLFHYYDKDFNNEADTPDNFQSRRPNTSFCFLDIRSPGLGDTAMYLCATSRDRDLTEAFFGQGTRLTVV.

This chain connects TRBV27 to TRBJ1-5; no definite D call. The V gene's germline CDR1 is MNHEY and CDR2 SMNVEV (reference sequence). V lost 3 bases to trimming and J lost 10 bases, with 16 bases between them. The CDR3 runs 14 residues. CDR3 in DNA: TGTGCCAGCAGTTTGGGTGAATCCATCAGCCCCCAGCATTTT. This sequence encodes CASSLGESISPQHF.

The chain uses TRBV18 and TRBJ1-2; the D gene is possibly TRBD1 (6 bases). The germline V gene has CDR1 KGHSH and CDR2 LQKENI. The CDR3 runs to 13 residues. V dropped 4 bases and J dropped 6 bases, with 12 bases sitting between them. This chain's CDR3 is CASSRRGGNGYTF. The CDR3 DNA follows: TGTGCCAGCTCACGACGCGGGGGCAATGGCTACACCTTC.